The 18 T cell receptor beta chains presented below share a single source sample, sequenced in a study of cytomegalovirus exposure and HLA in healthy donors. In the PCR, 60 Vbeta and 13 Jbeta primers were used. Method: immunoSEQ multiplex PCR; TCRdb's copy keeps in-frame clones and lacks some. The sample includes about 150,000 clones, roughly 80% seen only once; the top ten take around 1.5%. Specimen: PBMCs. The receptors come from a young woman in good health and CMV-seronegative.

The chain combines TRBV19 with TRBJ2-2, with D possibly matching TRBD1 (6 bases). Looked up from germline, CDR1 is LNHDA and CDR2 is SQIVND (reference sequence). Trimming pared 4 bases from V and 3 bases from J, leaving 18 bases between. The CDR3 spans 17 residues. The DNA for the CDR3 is TGTGCCAGTAGTAACGCCAGGGGACCAGAGGACACCGGGGAGCTGTTTTTT. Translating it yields CASSNARGPEDTGELFF.

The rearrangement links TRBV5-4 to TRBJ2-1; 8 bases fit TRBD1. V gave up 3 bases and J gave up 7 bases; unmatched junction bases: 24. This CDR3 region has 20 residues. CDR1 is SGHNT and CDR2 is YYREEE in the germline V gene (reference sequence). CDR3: CASSYPLGDRGPLTGNEQFF. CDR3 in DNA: TGTGCCAGCAGCTACCCCTTAGGCGACAGGGGCCCCTTGACGGGAAATGAGCAGTTCTTC. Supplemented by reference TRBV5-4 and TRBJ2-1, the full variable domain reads ETGVTQSPTHLIKTRGQQVTLRCSSQSGHNTVSWYQQALGQGPQFIFQYYREEENGRGNFPPRFSGLQFPNYSSELNVNALELDDSALYLCASSYPLGDRGPLTGNEQFFGPGTRLTVL.

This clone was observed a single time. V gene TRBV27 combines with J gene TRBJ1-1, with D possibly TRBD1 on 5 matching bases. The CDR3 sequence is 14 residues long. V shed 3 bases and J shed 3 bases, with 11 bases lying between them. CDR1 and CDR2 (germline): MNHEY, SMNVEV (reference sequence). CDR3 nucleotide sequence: TGTGCCAGCAGTTTCGACCAGGGTTACACTGAAGCTTTCTTT. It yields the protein CASSFDQGYTEAFF.

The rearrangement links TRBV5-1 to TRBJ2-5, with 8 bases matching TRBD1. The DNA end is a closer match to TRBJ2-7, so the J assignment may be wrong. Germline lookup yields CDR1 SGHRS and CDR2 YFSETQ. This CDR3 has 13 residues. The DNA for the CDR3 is TGCGCCAGCAGCTCGACAGGGGACTACGAGCAGTACTTC. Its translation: CASSSTGDYEQYF.

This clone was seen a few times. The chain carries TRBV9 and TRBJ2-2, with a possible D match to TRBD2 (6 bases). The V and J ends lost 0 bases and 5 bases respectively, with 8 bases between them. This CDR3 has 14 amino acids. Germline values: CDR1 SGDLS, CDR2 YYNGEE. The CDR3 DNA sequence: TGTGCCAGCAGCGTAGGACGGGGGACCGGGGAGCTGTTTTTT. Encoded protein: CASSVGRGTGELFF. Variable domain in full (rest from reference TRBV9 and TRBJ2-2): DSGVTQTPKHLITATGQRVTLRCSPRSGDLSVYWYQQSLDQGLQFLIQYYNGEERAKGNILERFSAQQFPDLHSELNLSSLELGDSALYFCASSVGRGTGELFFGEGSRLTVL.

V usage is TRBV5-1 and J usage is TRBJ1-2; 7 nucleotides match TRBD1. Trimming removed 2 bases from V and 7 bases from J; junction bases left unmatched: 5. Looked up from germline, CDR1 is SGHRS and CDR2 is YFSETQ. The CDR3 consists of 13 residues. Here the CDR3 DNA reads TGCGCCAGCAGCTTTCGACAGGGTGGTGGCTACACCTTC. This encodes CASSFRQGGGYTF.

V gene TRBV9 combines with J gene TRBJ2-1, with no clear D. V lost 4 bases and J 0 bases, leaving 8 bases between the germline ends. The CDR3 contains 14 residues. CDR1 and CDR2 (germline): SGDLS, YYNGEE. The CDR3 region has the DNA TGTGCCAGCAGCCGCCCGAGCTCCTACAATGAGCAGTTCTTC. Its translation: CASSRPSSYNEQFF.

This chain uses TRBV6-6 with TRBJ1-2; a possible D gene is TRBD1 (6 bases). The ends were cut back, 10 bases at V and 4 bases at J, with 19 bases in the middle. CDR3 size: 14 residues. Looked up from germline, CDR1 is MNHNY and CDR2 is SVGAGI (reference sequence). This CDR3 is CAIRQEAALYGYTF. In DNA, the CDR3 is TGTGCCATACGACAGGAAGCGGCTCTCTATGGCTACACCTTC.

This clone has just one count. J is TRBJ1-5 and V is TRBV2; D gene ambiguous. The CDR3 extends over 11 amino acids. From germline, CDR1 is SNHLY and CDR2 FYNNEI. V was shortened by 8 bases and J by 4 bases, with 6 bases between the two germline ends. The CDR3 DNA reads TGTGCCAGCGGTCTAAATCAGCCCCAGCATTTT. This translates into CASGLNQPQHF.

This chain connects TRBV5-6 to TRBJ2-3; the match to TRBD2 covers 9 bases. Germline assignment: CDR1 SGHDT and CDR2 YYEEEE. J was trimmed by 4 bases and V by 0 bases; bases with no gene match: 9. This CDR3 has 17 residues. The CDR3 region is CASSLAGRGGRSDTQYF. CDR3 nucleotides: TGTGCCAGCAGCTTGGCCGGGCGGGGGGGCCGGTCAGATACGCAGTATTTT.

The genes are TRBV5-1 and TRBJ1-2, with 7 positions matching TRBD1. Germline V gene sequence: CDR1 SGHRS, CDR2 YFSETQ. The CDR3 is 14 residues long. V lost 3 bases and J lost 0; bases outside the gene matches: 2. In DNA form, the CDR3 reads TGCGCCAGCAGCTGGGGACAGACTAACTATGGCTACACCTTC. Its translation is CASSWGQTNYGYTF.

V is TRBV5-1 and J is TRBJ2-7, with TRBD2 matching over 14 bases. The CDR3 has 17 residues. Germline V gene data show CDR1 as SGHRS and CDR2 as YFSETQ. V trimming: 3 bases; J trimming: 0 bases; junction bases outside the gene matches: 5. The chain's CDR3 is CASSSGTSGGSSYEQYF. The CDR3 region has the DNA TGCGCCAGCAGCTCCGGGACTAGCGGGGGAAGCTCCTACGAGCAGTACTTC.

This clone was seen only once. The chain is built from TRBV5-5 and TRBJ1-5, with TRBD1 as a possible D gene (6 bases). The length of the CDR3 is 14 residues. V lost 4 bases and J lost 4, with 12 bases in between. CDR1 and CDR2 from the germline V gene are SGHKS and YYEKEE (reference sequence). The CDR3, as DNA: TGTGCCAGCAGCCCTACGCAGGGGAATCAGCCCCAGCATTTT. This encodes CASSPTQGNQPQHF.

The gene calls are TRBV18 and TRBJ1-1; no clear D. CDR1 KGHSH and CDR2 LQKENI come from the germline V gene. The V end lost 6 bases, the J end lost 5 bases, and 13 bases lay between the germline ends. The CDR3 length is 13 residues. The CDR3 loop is CASSPNPLTEAFF. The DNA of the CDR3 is TGTGCCAGCTCCCCAAATCCCCTGACTGAAGCTTTCTTT.

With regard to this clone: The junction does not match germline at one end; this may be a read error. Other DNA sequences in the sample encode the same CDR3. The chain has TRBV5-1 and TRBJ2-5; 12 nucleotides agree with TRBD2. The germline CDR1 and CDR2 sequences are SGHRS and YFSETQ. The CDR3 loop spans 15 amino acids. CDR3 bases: TGTGCCAGCAGCTCTAGCGGGGGGGCCGGGGAGACCCAGTACTTC. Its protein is CASSSSGGAGETQYF. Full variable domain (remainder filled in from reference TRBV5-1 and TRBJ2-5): KAGVTQTPRYLIKTRGQQVTLSCSPISGHRSVSWYQQTPGQGLQFLFEYFSETQRNKGNFPGRFSGRQFSNSRSEMNVSTLELGDSALYLCASSSSGGAGETQYFGPGTRLLVL.

The CDR3 DNA is TGTGCCAGTAGTATAGATCGAGAAGGGGTGGCCGGGGAGCTGTTTTTT. Encoded protein: CASSIDREGVAGELFF. This sequence joins TRBV19 and TRBJ2-2; TRBD1 might be the D (5 bases). The germline gives CDR1 LNHDA, CDR2 SQIVND (reference sequence). The CDR3 is 16 residues long. V was cut by 0 bases and J by 6 bases, with 14 bases left in between.

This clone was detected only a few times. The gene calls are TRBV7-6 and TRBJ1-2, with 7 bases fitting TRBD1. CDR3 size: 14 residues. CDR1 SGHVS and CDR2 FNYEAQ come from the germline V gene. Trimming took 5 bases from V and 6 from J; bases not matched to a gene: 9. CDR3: CASSPGTAYNGYTF. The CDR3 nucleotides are TGTGCCAGCAGCCCAGGGACAGCCTACAATGGCTACACCTTC.

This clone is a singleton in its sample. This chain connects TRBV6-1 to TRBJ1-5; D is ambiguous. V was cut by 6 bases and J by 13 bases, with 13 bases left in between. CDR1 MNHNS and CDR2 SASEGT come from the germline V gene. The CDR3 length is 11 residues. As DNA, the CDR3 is TGTGCCAGCAGCGGGGTGGAGGGTCAGCATTTT. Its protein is CASSGVEGQHF.